This T cell receptor (beta chain) was identified during a study of blood T cell repertoires in COVID-19. Study context: Both acute and convalescent COVID-19 samples were obtained from the United States, Italy and Spain. Sample material is recorded as cDNA or gDNA derived from T cells, B-cell-depleted T cells, or PBMCs.

The V and J ends lost 7 bases and 7 bases, in that order; junction bases with no gene match: 5. The germline CDR1 and CDR2 sequences are WSHSY and SAAADI. The CDR3 totals 13 residues. As originally analysed: Nucleated cell number was recorded as an estimate derived from reference gene primer amplification. Clones were sequenced by immunoSEQ multiplex PCR, and TCRdb holds only the in-frame ones, with some missing. V and J calls plus clone size are reproduced from that table; the DNA served to infer D and trimming. The sample lists some 150,000 clones; approximately 80% were seen once. This study enrolled people aged about 18 to 95 from about two dozen US geographic areas.

This receptor was identified in a woman aged 18-29 years who had been exposed to COVID-19. The sequencing input was PBMCs or T cells enriched from blood (not recorded which). V is TRBV10-2 and J is TRBJ2-5, with 11 positions matching TRBD1. Written as DNA, the CDR3 is TGCGCCAGCACCCGGGGACAGGGGGGGACCCAGTACTTC. The encoded protein is CASTRGQGGTQYF.